This T cell receptor (beta chain) is drawn from a study of T cells of healthy individuals. TCRdb fed the 5' RACE reads into MiXCR, producing one record per CDR3 protein. The sample lists fewer than 70,000 distinct CDR3 sequences; around 15% were seen once. Trimming stripped 7 bases from V and 3 bases from J, with 9 bases between. Per germline, CDR1 SNHLY and CDR2 FYNNEI. This CDR3 has 13 amino acids. This sequence originates from a human donor in good health. The chain joins TRBV2 to TRBJ2-2; TRBD2 is a possible D gene (5 bases). CDR3 bases: TGTGCCAGCATGGCGCGGGACACCGGGGAGCTGTTTTTT. It translates to CASMARDTGELFF.